This T cell receptor beta chain was sequenced during a study of CD8 T cells in ankylosing spondylitis. This clonotype was detected a few times. The CDR3 length is 11 residues. The V end was cut by 8 bases, the J end by 11 bases, with 15 bases between. TCRdb re-analysed the 5' RACE reads in MiXCR, keeping a single row per CDR3 protein. The repertoire holds some 92,000 distinct CDR3 sequences, with approximately 30% as singletons. Sequenced material: blood, either unsorted or a sorted T cell fraction (not recorded which). The clonotype originates from a male donor with ankylosing spondylitis or in good health (not recorded which). This chain joins TRBV12-3 or TRBV12-4 and TRBJ1-1, with D tentatively TRBD1 (6 bases). The CDR3 coding sequence is TGTGCCAGCGGGGAACAGGGAAGTGCTTTCTTT. Its translation is CASGEQGSAFF.